Below are 25 T cell receptor beta chains sequenced from a single sample in a study of long-term antiretroviral therapy in people with HIV. Researchers report immunoSEQ v3.0 was run at survey level. Here immunoSEQ multiplex PCR was the method, and the copy in TCRdb shows in-frame clones only, minus some. The sample records under 50,000 clones, approximately 87% being singletons. The sequences come from unsorted PBMCs, collected 1.2 years after starting antiretroviral therapy. All receptors come from a woman in her forties or fifties with HIV.

In this sample, this clone turned up once. The chain couples TRBV6-6 to TRBJ1-1; 7 bases line up with TRBD1. In germline, CDR1 is MNHNY, CDR2 SVGAGI (reference sequence). V trimming: 2 bases; J trimming: 5 bases; junction bases outside the gene matches: 5. There are 14 residues in the CDR3. The CDR3 DNA reads as TGTGCCAGCAGTTACGACAGGGTGGGAACTGAAGCTTTCTTT. As protein: CASSYDRVGTEAFF.

The chain joins TRBV6-1 to TRBJ2-5; 7 bases fit TRBD1. This CDR3 is 16 amino acids long. J was trimmed by 0 bases and V by 2 bases; bases with no gene match: 6. Per germline, CDR1 MNHNS and CDR2 SASEGT. The CDR3 protein is CASSEIRGKYQETQYF. The DNA of the CDR3 is TGTGCCAGCAGTGAAATCAGGGGGAAGTACCAAGAGACCCAGTACTTC.

The chain joins TRBV27 to TRBJ2-3; D is ambiguous. V lost 10 bases and J 2 bases, leaving 16 bases between the germline ends. Germline-derived CDR1 and CDR2 are MNHEY and SMNVEV (reference sequence). The CDR3 consists of 14 residues. CDR3 DNA: TGTGCCATAGGATGGCCCGACACCACAGATACGCAGTATTTT. Its protein product is CAIGWPDTTDTQYF.

The V call is TRBV5-1, the J call TRBJ2-1; TRBD2 agrees at 12 bases. The CDR3 totals 15 residues. Germline V gene lookup returns CDR1 SGHRS and CDR2 YFSETQ. J gave up 3 bases and V 4 bases, and 2 bases lay outside the gene matches. CDR3 residues: CASSPSGGVYNEQFF. CDR3 coding DNA: TGCGCCAGCAGCCCTAGCGGGGGGGTCTACAATGAGCAGTTCTTC. Combining the CDR3 with reference TRBV5-1 and TRBJ2-1 gives the whole variable domain KAGVTQTPRYLIKTRGQQVTLSCSPISGHRSVSWYQQTPGQGLQFLFEYFSETQRNKGNFPGRFSGRQFSNSRSEMNVSTLELGDSALYLCASSPSGGVYNEQFFGPGTRLTVL.

The chain is built from TRBV5-1 and TRBJ2-3, with 13 bases lining up with TRBD2. Germline-derived CDR1 and CDR2 are SGHRS and YFSETQ. The CDR3 is 18 residues long. Trimming removed 0 bases from V and 0 bases from J; junction bases left unmatched: 4. The CDR3 here is CASSLARLAGGSTDTQYF. The CDR3 DNA reads as TGCGCCAGCAGCTTGGCCCGACTAGCGGGGGGTAGCACAGATACGCAGTATTTT.

The chain links TRBV27 to TRBJ1-1, with D perhaps matching TRBD1 (6 bases). V was trimmed by 3 bases and J by 1 base, leaving 9 bases between them. The germline gives CDR1 MNHEY, CDR2 SMNVEV (reference sequence). This CDR3 region has 14 residues. The CDR3 is CASSFSRGNTEAFF. The CDR3 coding sequence is TGTGCCAGCAGTTTTTCCAGGGGGAACACTGAAGCTTTCTTT.

This chain connects TRBV10-1 to TRBJ1-1; a weak D match, TRBD1 (6 bases). Germline V lookup: CDR1 WNHNN, CDR2 SYGVQD (reference sequence). Between the trimmed V and J ends, which lost 5 bases and 5 bases, there was a span of 15 bases. The CDR3 is made up of 14 amino acids. CDR3 amino acids: CASSRGALGTEAFF. In DNA form, the CDR3 reads TGCGCCAGCAGTCGGGGGGCGCTTGGGACTGAAGCTTTCTTT.

The V call is TRBV27, the J call TRBJ1-1; 7 bases map to TRBD1. Germline V CDR1 and CDR2: MNHEY, SMNVEV (reference sequence). CDR3 length equals 17 residues. V gave up 4 bases and J gave up 3 bases; unmatched junction bases: 14. CDR3 region: CASSWQSDRASDTEAFF. For the CDR3, the DNA is TGTGCCAGCAGTTGGCAGTCCGACAGGGCGAGTGACACTGAAGCTTTCTTT.

V and J are TRBV5-1 and TRBJ2-3, with D possibly TRBD1 on 6 matching bases. The CDR3 is made up of 14 amino acids. The V end was cut by 5 bases, the J end by 4 bases, with 14 bases between. Germline-derived CDR1 and CDR2 are SGHRS and YFSETQ. The CDR3 DNA follows: TGCGCCAGCAGTTCAAAATCAGGGGCAGATACGCAGTATTTT. As protein: CASSSKSGADTQYF.

The chain joins TRBV11-2 to TRBJ1-5; D is possibly TRBD1 (5 bases). This CDR3 spans 14 amino acids. Trimming took 6 bases from V and 7 from J, leaving 16 bases between them. The germline gives CDR1 SGHAT, CDR2 FQNNGV. The CDR3 DNA follows: TGTGCCAGCAGTGTTAGGGGAATCGGGCAGCCCCAGCATTTT. This codes for CASSVRGIGQPQHF.

This clone was observed a single time. The chain joins TRBV6-6 to TRBJ2-7; D ambiguous. The V and J ends lost 2 bases and 2 bases respectively, with 4 bases between them. Germline V gene data show CDR1 as MNHNY and CDR2 as SVGAGI (reference sequence). The CDR3 contains 12 residues. In DNA, the CDR3 is TGTGCCAGCAGTTACCGACCCTACGAGCAGTACTTC. Translated: CASSYRPYEQYF.

A single count supports this clone. The CDR3 bases are TGTGCCAGCAGTGTTTTCATGACAGGAGACAATGAAAAACTGTTTTTT. Its translation is CASSVFMTGDNEKLFF. The chain is built from TRBV2 and TRBJ1-4, with TRBD1 as a possible D gene (6 bases). The CDR3 spans 16 residues. Deletions cut 4 bases from V and 5 bases from J, with 17 bases between. Germline V gives CDR1 SNHLY, CDR2 FYNNEI.

This chain uses TRBV6-6 with TRBJ2-5; 8 bases line up with TRBD2. Germline CDR1 MNHNY, CDR2 SVGAGI (reference sequence). The CDR3 has 15 residues. V lost 7 bases and J lost 4; bases outside the gene matches: 11. This CDR3 is CASTKGRGGPETQYF. The CDR3 DNA sequence: TGTGCCAGCACTAAAGGTCGGGGGGGCCCAGAGACCCAGTACTTC.

This clone was counted only a few times. The chain combines TRBV7-2 with TRBJ1-1; no definite D call. The CDR3 spans 14 residues. CDR1 is SGHTA and CDR2 is FQGNSA in the germline V gene. Trimming removed 1 base at V and 4 bases at J, with 10 bases between. The CDR3 protein is CASSLGRRGTEAFF. In nucleotides, the CDR3 is TGTGCCAGCAGCTTAGGGAGGCGGGGCACTGAAGCTTTCTTT.

The chain combines TRBV11-2 with TRBJ2-3; possibly TRBD2 for D (6 bases). Germline V CDR1 and CDR2: SGHAT, FQNNGV. The CDR3 runs to 14 residues. V dropped 4 bases and J dropped 2 bases, with 10 bases sitting between them. The DNA of the CDR3 is TGTGCCAGCAGCTCGGGACTTCTCACAGATACGCAGTATTTT. Protein: CASSSGLLTDTQYF.

The chain joins TRBV5-4 to TRBJ1-5; D unresolved. CDR1 and CDR2 (germline): SGHNT, YYREEE (reference sequence). The CDR3 is made up of 16 amino acids. Trimming took 4 bases from V and 1 from J, leaving 15 bases between them. The CDR3 sequence: CASSLDGGLSNQPQHF. The DNA for the CDR3 is TGTGCCAGCAGCCTCGACGGTGGGTTAAGCAATCAGCCCCAGCATTTT. The variable domain in full, with the rest retrieved from reference TRBV5-4 and TRBJ1-5, is ETGVTQSPTHLIKTRGQQVTLRCSSQSGHNTVSWYQQALGQGPQFIFQYYREEENGRGNFPPRFSGLQFPNYSSELNVNALELDDSALYLCASSLDGGLSNQPQHFGDGTRLSIL.

The chain is built from TRBV6-4 and TRBJ2-2; 8 nucleotides agree with TRBD2. The CDR3 runs 16 residues. Trimming took 4 bases from V and 1 from J; bases not matched to a gene: 5. CDR1 is MRHNA, CDR2 SNTAGT, per germline. DNA of the CDR3: TGTGCCAGCAGTGCAATTAGCGGGGTGAACACCGGGGAGCTGTTTTTT. Encoded protein: CASSAISGVNTGELFF.

The chain uses TRBV30 and TRBJ2-7; no clear D. Germline CDR1 and CDR2: GTSNPN and SVGIG (reference sequence). This CDR3 spans 8 amino acids. The V end lost 8 bases, the J end lost 5 bases, and 4 bases lay between the germline ends. CDR3 sequence: CALNEQYF. The DNA for the CDR3 is TGTGCCCTGAACGAGCAGTACTTC.

The rearrangement links TRBV6-1 to TRBJ1-3; D is unclear. The CDR3 contains 14 residues. The V end was cut by 0 bases, the J end by 4 bases, with 7 bases between. CDR1 MNHNS and CDR2 SASEGT come from the germline V gene. The CDR3 sequence is CASSEASRGNTIYF. The CDR3 DNA is TGTGCCAGCAGTGAAGCAAGTCGCGGAAACACCATATATTTT.

The chain uses TRBV7-3 and TRBJ2-3, with TRBD2 matching over 11 bases. The CDR3 runs to 17 residues. Per the germline V gene, CDR1 is SGHTA and CDR2 is FQGTGA. The V gene end was trimmed by 6 bases and the J gene end by 2 bases; junction bases not matched to a gene: 10. The chain's CDR3 is CASSSQVSGGATDTQYF. The CDR3 DNA is TGTGCCAGCAGTTCCCAGGTTAGCGGGGGGGCCACAGATACGCAGTATTTT.

This chain uses TRBV12-5 with TRBJ2-1, with TRBD2 identical over 9 bases. The V gene end was trimmed by 1 base and the J gene end by 3 bases; junction bases not matched to a gene: 1. Germline values: CDR1 LGHNT, CDR2 FRNRAP. The CDR3 loop spans 15 amino acids. CDR3 in DNA: TGTGCTAGTGGTTTGGGACTAGCGGTCTACAATGAGCAGTTCTTC. Protein: CASGLGLAVYNEQFF.

The V gene is TRBV6-5, the J gene TRBJ1-2; TRBD1 is a possible D gene (5 bases). The CDR3 sequence is 15 residues long. Germline V gene sequence: CDR1 MNHEY, CDR2 SVGAGI. Trimming took 6 bases from V and 4 from J, leaving 18 bases between them. CDR3 loop: CASSLGPFGAYGYTF. The CDR3 DNA follows: TGTGCCAGCAGCCTGGGACCTTTTGGGGCCTATGGCTACACCTTC.

The rearrangement uses TRBV5-1 and TRBJ2-7; 10 bases are shared with TRBD2. The CDR3 extends over 16 amino acids. The germline V gene has CDR1 SGHRS and CDR2 YFSETQ. The V segment lost 4 bases and the J segment 6 bases; nucleotides outside the gene matches: 13. The CDR3 region is CASSPGLASQRTEQYF. DNA of the CDR3: TGCGCCAGCAGCCCGGGACTAGCGTCCCAACGGACCGAGCAGTACTTC.

V is TRBV7-2 and J is TRBJ1-4; maybe TRBD1 (5 bases). Germline CDR1 SGHTA, CDR2 FQGNSA. This CDR3 has 12 amino acids. V lost 1 base and J lost 14, with 11 bases in between. The CDR3 loop is CASSLEGRRLFF. DNA for the CDR3: TGTGCCAGCAGCTTAGAGGGACGGAGGCTGTTTTTT.

This chain uses TRBV19 with TRBJ2-2; D is possibly TRBD2 (5 bases). Germline V lookup: CDR1 LNHDA, CDR2 SQIVND (reference sequence). This CDR3 is built from 15 residues. The V end lost 7 bases, the J end lost 1 base, and 13 bases lay between the germline ends. The CDR3 coding sequence is TGTGCCAGTACCCCTCCCGGGAAGAACACCGGGGAGCTGTTTTTT. Translated, it gives CASTPPGKNTGELFF. Full variable domain (missing parts from reference TRBV19 and TRBJ2-2): DGGITQSPKYLFRKEGQNVTLSCEQNLNHDAMYWYRQDPGQGLRLIYYSQIVNDFQKGDIAEGYSVSREKKESFPLTVTSAQKNPTAFYLCASTPPGKNTGELFFGEGSRLTVL.